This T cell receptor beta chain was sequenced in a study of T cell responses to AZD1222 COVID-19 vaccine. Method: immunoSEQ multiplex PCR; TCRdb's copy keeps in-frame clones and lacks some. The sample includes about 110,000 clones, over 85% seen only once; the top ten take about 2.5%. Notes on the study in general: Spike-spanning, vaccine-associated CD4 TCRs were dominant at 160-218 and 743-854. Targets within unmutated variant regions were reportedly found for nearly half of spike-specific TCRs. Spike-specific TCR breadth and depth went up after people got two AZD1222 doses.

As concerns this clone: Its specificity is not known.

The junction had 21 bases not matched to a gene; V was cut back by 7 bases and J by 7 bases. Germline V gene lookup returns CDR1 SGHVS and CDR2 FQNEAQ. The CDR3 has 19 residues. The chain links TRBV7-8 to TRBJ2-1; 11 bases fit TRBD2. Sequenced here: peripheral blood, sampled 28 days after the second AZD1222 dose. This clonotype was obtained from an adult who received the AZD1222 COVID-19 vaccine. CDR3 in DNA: TGTGCCAGCATAATCGGGATTACTAGCGGGGGCCTCTCGGGTAATGAGCAGTTCTTC. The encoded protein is CASIIGITSGGLSGNEQFF.